This T cell receptor (beta chain) was documented in a study of a mutant IDH1 vaccine in newly diagnosed glioma. Study background: Earlier therapy was either radiotherapy, temozolomide, or both, and most got both.

The CDR3 totals 11 residues. Profiled with immunoSEQ multiplex PCR; TCRdb holds only in-frame clones, not every one. The sample records 69,000 or so clones, about 87% being singletons. This sample's time point: week 35, safety follow-up. Vaccinated patients received 300 ug of mutant IDH1 20-mer peptide per dose, with topical imiquimod. The donors had new WHO grade 3 or 4 astrocytomas; these were IDH1-mutant and ATRX-lost. A note on this clone: Its antigen remains unidentified.

The TCR originated in a man aged 30 to 39 with glioma. The sequencing here drew on PBMCs, taken from a glioma patient whose treatment included an IDH1 peptide vaccine. The genes are TRBV21-1 and TRBJ1-5; the DNA was not used to check the table's D call, TRBD1. TRBV21-1 is classified as a pseudogene. CDR3 loop: CASSKQFHQHF. The CDR3 DNA reads TGTGCCAGCAGCAAACAATTTCACCAGCATTTT.